This is a list of T cell receptor beta chains from one sample in a study of blood T cell repertoires in COVID-19. TCRdb's table, derived via immunoSEQ multiplex PCR, lists solely in-frame clones and lacks some. The repertoire has some 120,000 clones, around 64% of them found once; the top ten carry more than 0.75%. The sample comprised peripheral blood. These receptors originate from a human donor with acute or convalescent COVID-19. The donor label of this sample is uncertain. The CDR3 runs from the conserved cysteine through the conserved F or W. The order of the fields is J gene, V gene, clone size, D gene, CDR3 protein, CDR3 DNA. The D gene is left open where the match is weak. Only some rows state a clone size, as once, few, many or a class for expanded clones.

>TRBJ1-4|TRBV4-2|once|NA
CASSQGSRRREKLFF
TGTGCCAGCAGCCAAGGATCAAGACGGAGGGAAAAACTGTTTTTT
>TRBJ2-3|TRBV3-1/TRBV3-2|NA|NA
CASSPARGADTQYF
TGTGCCAGCAGCCCCGCAAGGGGCGCAGATACGCAGTATTTT
>TRBJ1-5|TRBV2|NA|NA
CASNPGVGNQPQHF
TGTGCCAGCAACCCAGGGGTGGGCAATCAGCCCCAGCATTTT
>TRBJ2-1|TRBV3-1/TRBV3-2|NA|TRBD2
CASSQGTSVYNEQFF
TGTGCCAGCAGCCAAGGGACTAGCGTCTACAATGAGCAGTTCTTC
>TRBJ2-3|TRBV24-1|few|TRBD1
CATGGDRAVDTQYF
TGTGCCACTGGGGGGGACAGGGCGGTAGATACGCAGTATTTT
>TRBJ2-3|TRBV24-1|NA|TRBD1
CATSDGTGEIDTQYF
TGTGCCACCAGTGATGGCACAGGGGAAATAGATACGCAGTATTTT
>TRBJ2-3|TRBV7-2|NA|NA
CASSSGTGYTDTQYF
TGTGCCAGCAGCTCCGGGACTGGTTACACAGATACGCAGTATTTT
>TRBJ2-5|TRBV11-2|NA|TRBD2
CASSLDWVAGGETQYF
TGTGCCAGCAGCTTAGATTGGGTAGCGGGCGGCGAGACCCAGTACTTC
>TRBJ1-2|TRBV6-1|NA|NA
CASSEISYTF
TGTGCCAGCAGTGAAATTAGCTACACCTTC
>TRBJ1-5|TRBV28|NA|NA
CASSSQVSNQPQHF
TGTGCCAGCAGTTCCCAGGTTAGCAATCAGCCCCAGCATTTT
>TRBJ2-7|TRBV28|NA|NA
CASSHDRDIGSYEQYF
TGTGCCAGCAGTCACGACCGGGACATAGGTTCCTACGAGCAGTACTTC
>TRBJ2-7|TRBV7-2|NA|TRBD2
CASSSPGLAVHEQYF
TGTGCCAGCAGCTCACCGGGACTAGCGGTCCACGAGCAGTACTTC